This T cell receptor beta chain was obtained from a study of PD-L1 blockade in urothelial cancer. Overall study: At 3 weeks after treatment start (second dose) and again at 6 weeks, blood was analyzed. Typically, measured as a median, blood samples had about 140,000 T cells.

Profiled with immunoSEQ multiplex PCR; TCRdb holds only in-frame clones, not every one. The table shows roughly 130,000 clones, with roughly 84% occurring only once. Study observations and caveats: Durable benefit accompanied greater 3-week expansion of tumor-associated blood clones.

A word on this clone: Antigen specificity is unknown.

The CDR3 has 15 residues. Germline V gene lookup returns CDR1 KGHSH and CDR2 LQKENI. Trimming removed 4 bases from V and 1 base from J, with 11 bases in between. The time point is: pretreatment peripheral blood. Pretreatment sampling and on-treatment sampling together yielded between 1 and 8 samples for each patient. The rearrangement uses TRBV18 and TRBJ2-1, with D perhaps matching TRBD1 (6 bases). This TCR was recovered from a man aged 45-65 years with urothelial cancer. The sequencing here drew on PBMCs, taken around atezolizumab (anti-PD-L1) treatment. The CDR3 DNA reads as TGTGCCAGCTCACGAGGGACAATTTCCTACAATGAGCAGTTCTTC. It translates to CASSRGTISYNEQFF. The variable domain in full, with the rest retrieved from reference TRBV18 and TRBJ2-1, is NAGVMQNPRHLVRRRGQEARLRCSPMKGHSHVYWYRQLPEEGLKFMVYLQKENIIDESGMPKERFSAEFPKEGPSILRIQQVVRGDSAAYFCASSRGTISYNEQFFGPGTRLTVL.